One and the same sample provided the 23 T cell receptor beta chains below, sequenced in a study of response to subunit inactivated influenza vaccine. In TCRdb, the RT-PCR reads were re-called with MiXCR into one record per CDR3 protein. The sample consists of almost 250,000 distinct CDR3 sequences, 9.5% to 15% of them appearing once. Here the sequenced sample was non-naive T cells sorted from PBMCs, taken 14 to 15 days before vaccination. The receptors here all came from a man in his fifties or sixties who received an inactivated influenza vaccine.

This clonotype was seen a few times. V usage is TRBV11-2 and J usage is TRBJ1-5, with no clear D. Germline V gene lookup returns CDR1 SGHAT and CDR2 FQNNGV. V lost 2 bases and J lost 5, with 7 bases in between. The CDR3 covers 13 residues. The CDR3 nucleotides are TGTGCCAGCAGCTTATCCCCCGATCAGCCCCAGCATTTT. Translating it yields CASSLSPDQPQHF.

This clonotype was observed a handful of times. The rearrangement links TRBV10-3 to TRBJ2-5; D could derive from TRBD1 or TRBD2 (5 bases each). The CDR3 consists of 14 residues. Germline CDR1 is ENHRY and CDR2 is SYGVKD. V was clipped by 2 bases and J by 4 bases, with 11 bases between them. CDR3 sequence reads: CAISEVGVGETQYF. CDR3 DNA sequence: TGTGCCATCAGTGAGGTGGGGGTTGGAGAGACCCAGTACTTC.

This clonotype was seen repeatedly, ten times or more. The rearrangement uses TRBV11-2 and TRBJ1-2; unclear D gene. There are 14 residues in the CDR3. From germline, CDR1 is SGHAT and CDR2 FQNNGV. V lost 10 bases and J lost 0, with 15 bases in between. The CDR3 region has the DNA TGTGCCACCAAAAGGGCGTTTACTAACTATGGCTACACCTTC. Translation: CATKRAFTNYGYTF.

This chain uses TRBV3-1 with TRBJ1-5; tentative D call: TRBD1 (5 bases). The V end lost 0 bases, the J end lost 3 bases, and 12 bases lay between the germline ends. This CDR3 spans 16 amino acids. The germline V gene encodes CDR1 LGHDT and CDR2 YNNKEL (reference sequence). The CDR3 nucleotides read TGTGCCAGCAGCCAAGATCAGGGACCGAACAATCAGCCCCAGCATTTT. Translated: CASSQDQGPNNQPQHF. The variable domain in full, completed from reference TRBV3-1 and TRBJ1-5, reads DTAVSQTPKYLVTQMGNDKSIKCEQNLGHDTMYWYKQDSKKFLKIMFSYNNKELIINETVPNRFSPKSPDKAHLNLHINSLELGDSAVYFCASSQDQGPNNQPQHFGDGTRLSIL.

This clonotype was seen many times. The chain is built from TRBV29-1 and TRBJ1-4, with D possibly being TRBD1 (5 bases). V lost 7 bases and J 8 bases, leaving 17 bases between the germline ends. The CDR3 runs 13 residues. The germline V gene encodes CDR1 SQVTM and CDR2 ANQGSEA. The CDR3 region is CSALAGQGEKLFF. DNA for the CDR3: TGCAGCGCCTTGGCGGGGCAGGGAGAAAAACTGTTTTTT.

This clonotype has at least ten counts. The rearrangement joins TRBV25-1 to TRBJ2-7; D is uncertain. The germline gives CDR1 MGHDK, CDR2 SYGVNS. Trimming cost V 1 base and J 1 base, with 8 bases left between them. CDR3 length: 14 amino acids. The CDR3 spells CASSELSRSYEQYF. DNA for the CDR3: TGTGCCAGCAGTGAATTGTCCAGGTCCTACGAGCAGTACTTC.

V is TRBV11-1 and J is TRBJ2-1; D call uncertain. Deletions cut 0 bases from V and 0 bases from J, with 6 bases between. This CDR3 is built from 15 residues. The germline gives CDR1 SGHAT, CDR2 FQDESV (reference sequence). The CDR3 loop reads CASSLAWNSYNEQFF. In DNA, the CDR3 is TGTGCCAGCAGCTTAGCGTGGAACTCCTACAATGAGCAGTTCTTC.

This clonotype was counted many times. The chain recombines TRBV29-1 with TRBJ2-2; D remains ambiguous. The germline V and J ends were trimmed by 8 bases and 0 bases, with 13 bases remaining between them. CDR3 length: 14 residues. Per germline, CDR1 SQVTM and CDR2 ANQGSEA. The DNA of the CDR3 is TGCAGCATTAAGACGGCACCGAACACCGGGGAGCTGTTTTTT. Protein: CSIKTAPNTGELFF.

This clonotype was seen many times. This chain connects TRBV5-5 to TRBJ1-2; D ambiguous. Germline loops: CDR1 SGHKS, CDR2 YYEKEE (reference sequence). V was cut by 4 bases and J by 3 bases, with 13 bases left in between. This CDR3 has 14 amino acids. DNA of the CDR3: TGTGCCAGCAGCCTCGGGAGGGTCGACTATGGCTACACCTTC. Translated: CASSLGRVDYGYTF.

The chain recombines TRBV2 with TRBJ1-3; D perhaps matches TRBD1 (6 bases). This CDR3 has 17 residues. V was clipped by 3 bases and J by 2 bases, with 17 bases between them. The germline gives CDR1 SNHLY, CDR2 FYNNEI. The CDR3 loop reads CASSDRQGLGTGNTIYF. In DNA, the CDR3 is TGTGCCAGCAGTGACCGCCAGGGGCTTGGTACTGGAAACACCATATATTTT. Full variable domain (remainder filled in from reference TRBV2 and TRBJ1-3): EPEVTQTPSHQVTQMGQEVILRCVPISNHLYFYWYRQILGQKVEFLVSFYNNEISEKSEIFDDQFSVERPDGSNFTLKIRSTKLEDSAMYFCASSDRQGLGTGNTIYFGEGSWLTVV.

This clonotype was picked up a small number of times. DNA for the CDR3: TGTGCCAGCAGGACCGGGAGAATCAATTCACCCCTCCACTTT. Its translation is CASRTGRINSPLHF. J is TRBJ1-6 and V is TRBV28, with D hard to call. Deletions cut 6 bases from V and 7 bases from J, with 13 bases between. Looked up from germline, CDR1 is MDHEN and CDR2 is SYDVKM. The CDR3 has 14 residues.

This clonotype was counted only a few times. This chain links TRBV12-3 or TRBV12-4 with TRBJ1-2; weak D call: TRBD1 (6 bases). V was shortened by 6 bases and J by 10 bases, with 15 bases between the two germline ends. The CDR3 is made up of 12 amino acids. The CDR3 sequence: CASSSLQGLYTF. The CDR3 DNA is TGTGCCAGCAGCTCCTTACAGGGTCTCTACACCTTC.

This clonotype was picked up many times. As DNA, the CDR3 is TGCGCCAGCAGCTTGGCCACGGTTCGGGGGAACAATGAGCAGTTCTTC. Its protein product is CASSLATVRGNNEQFF. V is TRBV5-1 and J is TRBJ2-1; the D gene is possibly TRBD2 (6 bases). CDR1 and CDR2 from the germline V gene are SGHRS and YFSETQ. CDR3 size: 16 residues. V lost 0 bases to trimming and J lost 5 bases, with 15 bases between them.

This chain's CDR3 is CASSQIGAEAFF. CDR3 in DNA: TGTGCCAGCAGCCAAATCGGGGCCGAAGCTTTCTTT. This rearrangement joins TRBV3-1 to TRBJ1-1, with D perhaps TRBD1 (5 bases). Germline V gives CDR1 LGHDT, CDR2 YNNKEL (reference sequence). The length of the CDR3 is 12 residues. V lost 2 bases and J lost 8, with 9 bases in between.

The chain joins TRBV9 to TRBJ2-1; TRBD2 is a possible D gene (8 bases). Between the trimmed V and J ends, which lost 0 bases and 8 bases, there was a span of 15 bases. The CDR3 extends over 15 amino acids. CDR1 and CDR2 from the germline V gene are SGDLS and YYNGEE. The CDR3: CASSVAPGGGYEQFF. In nucleotides, the CDR3 is TGTGCCAGCAGCGTAGCTCCGGGAGGGGGCTATGAGCAGTTCTTC.

This chain uses TRBV7-2 with TRBJ2-5; D may be TRBD1 (6 bases). V lost 2 bases to trimming and J lost 5 bases, with 12 bases between them. CDR1 is SGHTA, CDR2 FQGNSA, per germline. The CDR3 contains 14 residues. The CDR3 DNA follows: TGTGCCAGCAGCTTAAACACAGGGCGCGAGACCCAGTACTTC. As protein: CASSLNTGRETQYF.

This clonotype turned up a few times. V usage is TRBV5-8 and J usage is TRBJ2-5, with D perhaps matching TRBD2 (5 bases). V lost 2 bases and J 4 bases, leaving 9 bases between the germline ends. Germline V gives CDR1 SGHTS, CDR2 YDEGEE. This CDR3 has 13 residues. The DNA for the CDR3 is TGTGCCAGCAGCTTACGGAGGACAGAGACCCAGTACTTC. This codes for CASSLRRTETQYF. The whole variable domain, filled in from reference TRBV5-8 and TRBJ2-5, reads EAGVTQSPTHLIKTRGQQATLRCSPISGHTSVYWYQQALGLGLQFLLWYDEGEERNRGNFPPRFSGRQFPNYSSELNVNALELEDSALYLCASSLRRTETQYFGPGTRLLVL.

This clonotype turned up a few times. The chain uses TRBV6-6 and TRBJ2-3; D is unclear. Germline lookup yields CDR1 MNHNY and CDR2 SVGAGI (reference sequence). There are 13 residues in the CDR3. V lost 0 bases, J lost 4 bases, and 5 bases lay in between. CDR3 nucleotide sequence: TGTGCCAGCAGTTACTCAGGGTCAGATACGCAGTATTTT. Amino acid sequence: CASSYSGSDTQYF.

The chain recombines TRBV7-2 with TRBJ1-1; 8 bases fit TRBD1. V dropped 5 bases and J dropped 5; count of bases not matched to a gene: 13. Germline CDR1 is SGHTA and CDR2 is FQGNSA. The CDR3 consists of 16 residues. For the CDR3, the DNA is TGTGCCAGCAGCAATACAGGGGGTCTTCGGAGAACTGAAGCTTTCTTT. This codes for CASSNTGGLRRTEAFF.

The gene calls are TRBV12-3 or TRBV12-4 and TRBJ2-2, with D uncertain. The CDR3 is 13 amino acids. Trimming stripped 7 bases from V and 2 bases from J, with 8 bases between. In nucleotides, the CDR3 is TGTGCCAGCATCGACGGTAACACCGGGGAGCTGTTTTTT. Its protein is CASIDGNTGELFF.

This clonotype was seen more than once but under ten times. The CDR3 DNA sequence: TGTGCCAGCAGTCCACACCAGGGGGCCTACAATGAGCAGTTCTTC. The encoded protein is CASSPHQGAYNEQFF. The chain uses TRBV12-3 or TRBV12-4 and TRBJ2-1; 7 bases are a match to TRBD1. V was clipped by 5 bases and J by 2 bases; unmatched bases: 6. The CDR3 consists of 15 residues.

The chain links TRBV20-1 to TRBJ2-3; D remains unclear. Germline V lookup: CDR1 DFQATT, CDR2 SNEGSKA (reference sequence). The CDR3 extends over 12 amino acids. Trimming removed 6 bases from V and 4 bases from J, with 11 bases in between. The CDR3 sequence is CSAPFQSDTQYF. For the CDR3, the DNA is TGCAGTGCCCCATTCCAGTCAGATACGCAGTATTTT.

CDR3 DNA sequence: TGCGCCAGCAGCTCCCAGGGACCCCCTACCTACGAGCAGTACTTC. Translation: CASSSQGPPTYEQYF. This rearrangement joins TRBV5-1 to TRBJ2-7; possibly TRBD1 or TRBD2 for D (5 bases each). V was cut by 3 bases and J by 2 bases, with 15 bases left in between. Germline V CDR1 and CDR2: SGHRS, YFSETQ. This CDR3 spans 15 amino acids.